The 16 T cell receptor beta chains reported below all come from one sample, sequenced in a study of blood T cell repertoires in COVID-19. Profiling relied on immunoSEQ multiplex PCR, and the TCRdb table lists in-frame clones only, not all of them. The table records about 68,000 clones, 70% to 80% of them present only once. Material for sequencing was peripheral blood. The origin of the receptors is a human donor in a cohort sampled during active COVID-19.

The genes are TRBV27 and TRBJ2-1; the D is unclear. This CDR3 is 12 amino acids long. Trimming removed 5 bases from V and 7 bases from J, with 9 bases in between. CDR1 and CDR2 from the germline V gene are MNHEY and SMNVEV (reference sequence). CDR3: CASSRRQNEQFF. The CDR3 region has the DNA TGTGCCAGCAGTAGGCGACAAAATGAGCAGTTCTTC.

This chain links TRBV28 with TRBJ1-2; weak D call: TRBD1 (6 bases). V lost 5 bases and J 4 bases, leaving 14 bases between the germline ends. Germline CDR1 and CDR2: MDHEN and SYDVKM. The CDR3 is 14 residues long. CDR3 protein: CASSPNRAGYGYTF. The CDR3 DNA sequence: TGTGCCAGCAGTCCGAACAGGGCTGGCTATGGCTACACCTTC.

This clone was seen only once. This chain uses TRBV9 with TRBJ2-7; no reliable D call. The CDR3 contains 12 residues. Germline CDR1 reads SGDLS; CDR2 reads YYNGEE. The V end was cut by 4 bases, the J end by 6 bases, with 11 bases between. CDR3 nucleotide sequence: TGTGCCAGCAGCTCCCGATTCGGCGAGCAGTACTTC. Translated, it gives CASSSRFGEQYF.

The rearrangement uses TRBV24-1 and TRBJ2-1; 12 bases fit TRBD1. Per germline, CDR1 KGHDR and CDR2 SFDVKD. Losses at the gene ends were 3 bases for V and 5 bases for J; bases not matched to a gene: 4. There are 16 residues in the CDR3. The CDR3 here is CATSDRDRGLDNEQFF. DNA of the CDR3: TGTGCCACCAGTGATCGGGACAGGGGGCTCGACAATGAGCAGTTCTTC.

CDR3 sequence (DNA): TGCGCCAGCAGCGAGGGAGCCGGGACAGGGGGAGGCTACACCTTC. As protein: CASSEGAGTGGGYTF. V is TRBV5-1 and J is TRBJ1-2; TRBD1 matches 11 bases. V shed 4 bases, J shed 8 bases, and the junction held 10 bases outside the gene matches. CDR3 length: 15 residues. Germline CDR1 SGHRS, CDR2 YFSETQ.

This clone was observed a few times. The chain carries TRBV11-3 and TRBJ2-5, with TRBD1 matching 8 bases. CDR3 length: 12 residues. In germline, CDR1 is SGHNT, CDR2 YENEEA. Trimming cost V 8 bases and J 3 bases; bases outside gene matches: 2. For the CDR3, the DNA is TGTGCCAGCTCGACAGGGGAAGAGACCCAGTACTTC. Protein: CASSTGEETQYF. The variable domain in full, completed from reference TRBV11-3 and TRBJ2-5, reads EAGVVQSPRYKIIEKKQPVAFWCNPISGHNTLYWYLQNLGQGPELLIRYENEEAVDDSQLPKDRFSAERLKGVDSTLKIQPAELGDSAVYLCASSTGEETQYFGPGTRLLVL.

Here the CDR3 DNA reads TGTGCCAGCAGCGGAGCGGGACTAGCGGGAGGGCACTACGAGCAGTACTTC. This codes for CASSGAGLAGGHYEQYF. The chain has TRBV5-4 and TRBJ2-7; TRBD2 matches 16 bases. The germline CDR1 and CDR2 sequences are SGHNT and YYREEE (reference sequence). The CDR3 has 17 residues. Trimming removed 4 bases from V and 3 bases from J; junction bases left unmatched: 7.

The chain carries TRBV29-1 and TRBJ2-4; perhaps TRBD1 as D (7 bases). Per germline, CDR1 SQVTM and CDR2 ANQGSEA. This CDR3 has 13 residues. This chain's CDR3 is CISLRGRGNIQYF. CDR3 nucleotides: TGCATCTCCTTGAGGGGGCGGGGAAACATTCAGTACTTC.

V is TRBV20-1 and J is TRBJ2-7; TRBD2 aligns across 7 bases. CDR1 is DFQATT, CDR2 SNEGSKA, per germline (reference sequence). Unmatched junction bases numbered 7, after V lost 3 bases and J lost 2 bases. The CDR3 is 14 amino acids. In nucleotides, the CDR3 is TGCAGTGCTAGTCCTACTAGCGCCGCCTACGAGCAGTACTTC. It translates to CSASPTSAAYEQYF.

This chain joins TRBV29-1 and TRBJ2-1; D might be TRBD2 (7 bases). The CDR3 length is 12 residues. With 3 bases removed from V and 8 bases from J, the gap between germline ends came to 11 bases. CDR1 is SQVTM, CDR2 ANQGSEA, per germline. Here the CDR3 reads CSVEREGDEQFF. The DNA of the CDR3 is TGCAGCGTTGAGAGGGAGGGGGATGAGCAGTTCTTC.

This clone was detected only once. The chain uses TRBV15 and TRBJ2-1; 9 nucleotides align to TRBD1. CDR3 length equals 13 residues. The V and J ends lost 8 bases and 7 bases, in that order; junction bases with no gene match: 6. Per germline, CDR1 LNHNV and CDR2 YYDKDF (reference sequence). Here the CDR3 reads CATGDRVWNEQFF. The CDR3 nucleotides are TGTGCCACCGGGGACAGGGTCTGGAATGAGCAGTTCTTC. Filled out from reference TRBV15 and TRBJ2-1, the complete variable domain reads DAMVIQNPRYQVTQFGKPVTLSCSQTLNHNVMYWYQQKSSQAPKLLFHYYDKDFNNEADTPDNFQSRRPNTSFCFLDIRSPGLGDTAMYLCATGDRVWNEQFFGPGTRLTVL.

The V call is TRBV5-1, the J call TRBJ2-7; 9 bases agree with TRBD2. Germline V lookup: CDR1 SGHRS, CDR2 YFSETQ. The CDR3 covers 15 residues. V shed 0 bases, J shed 1 base, and the junction held 2 bases outside the gene matches. CDR3 protein: CASSLVAGESYEQYF. The CDR3 DNA sequence: TGCGCCAGCAGCTTGGTAGCGGGAGAGTCCTACGAGCAGTACTTC. The whole variable domain, remainder taken from reference TRBV5-1 and TRBJ2-7, is KAGVTQTPRYLIKTRGQQVTLSCSPISGHRSVSWYQQTPGQGLQFLFEYFSETQRNKGNFPGRFSGRQFSNSRSEMNVSTLELGDSALYLCASSLVAGESYEQYFGPGTRLTVT.

This clone was seen many times. This chain links TRBV6-6 with TRBJ2-7, with D possibly TRBD2 on 5 matching bases. Germline-derived CDR1 and CDR2 are MNHNY and SVGAGI (reference sequence). This CDR3 spans 11 amino acids. V dropped 4 bases and J dropped 6 bases, with 7 bases sitting between them. CDR3 sequence (DNA): TGTGCCAGCAGTTCTAGCCCCGAGCAGTACTTC. Amino acid sequence: CASSSSPEQYF.

CDR3 loop: CASSSGIPNQPQHF. DNA of the CDR3: TGTGCCAGCAGTTCGGGGATTCCGAATCAGCCCCAGCATTTT. The V and J genes are TRBV6-2 or TRBV6-3 and TRBJ1-5; D gene unclear. With 4 bases removed from V and 4 bases from J, the gap between germline ends came to 11 bases. The CDR3 has 14 amino acids. In germline, CDR1 is MNHEY, CDR2 SVGEGT.

The chain recombines TRBV11-3 with TRBJ2-1; TRBD2 aligns across 9 bases. Germline V gene sequence: CDR1 SGHNT, CDR2 YENEEA. There are 16 residues in the CDR3. Trimming cost V 6 bases and J 9 bases; bases outside gene matches: 15. This chain's CDR3 is CASRKSAGGPGGEQFF. The DNA for the CDR3 is TGTGCCAGCAGGAAGTCGGCGGGAGGGCCGGGCGGTGAGCAGTTCTTC.

Judged by abundance, this clone is medium-sized. The genes are TRBV3-1 (or the pseudogene TRBV3-2) and TRBJ2-3; 8 bases line up with TRBD2. V trimming: 0 bases; J trimming: 2 bases; junction bases outside the gene matches: 7. Germline V CDR1 and CDR2: LGHDT, YNNKEL (reference sequence). CDR3 size: 17 residues. As DNA, the CDR3 is TGTGCCAGCAGCCAAGATGGGATAGCGGGATACACAGATACGCAGTATTTT. This encodes CASSQDGIAGYTDTQYF.